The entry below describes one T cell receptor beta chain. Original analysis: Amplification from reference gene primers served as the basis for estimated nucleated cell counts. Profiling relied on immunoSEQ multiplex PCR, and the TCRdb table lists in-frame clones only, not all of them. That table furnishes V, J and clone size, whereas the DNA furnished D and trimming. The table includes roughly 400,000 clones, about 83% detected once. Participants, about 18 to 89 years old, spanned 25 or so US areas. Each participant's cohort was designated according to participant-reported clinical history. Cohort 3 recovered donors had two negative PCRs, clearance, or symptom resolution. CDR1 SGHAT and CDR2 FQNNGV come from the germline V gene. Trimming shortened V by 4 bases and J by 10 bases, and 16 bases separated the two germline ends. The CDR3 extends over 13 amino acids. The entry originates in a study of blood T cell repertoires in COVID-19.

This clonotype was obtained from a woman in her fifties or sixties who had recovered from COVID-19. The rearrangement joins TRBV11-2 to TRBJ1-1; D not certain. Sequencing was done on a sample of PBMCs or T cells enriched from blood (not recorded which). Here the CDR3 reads CASSSLRSGGAFF. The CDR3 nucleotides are TGTGCCAGCAGCTCGCTCCGGTCCGGCGGAGCTTTCTTT.